One T cell receptor (beta chain) is described in this entry. This specimen belongs to a study of CD8+CD57+ T cells in acquired aplastic anemia. Patients who underwent sequencing had shown CD8+CD57+ cell expansion by flow cytometry. According to the study, genomic DNA was the template for TCR beta VDJ and CDR3 profiling. TCRdb reprocessed the reads via MiXCR and lists one record per CDR3 protein. In the table there are about 200,000 distinct CDR3 sequences, approximately 51% of which are singletons. Germline lookup yields CDR1 SGHDT and CDR2 YYEEEE. Between the trimmed V and J ends, which lost 1 base and 2 bases, there was a span of 13 bases. The CDR3 has 16 residues.

The gene calls are TRBV5-6 and TRBJ2-1; D is perhaps TRBD1 or TRBD2 (6 bases each). This TCR came from a human donor with aplastic anemia. Sequenced input: sorted CD4+, CD8+, or CD8+CD57+ T cells (not recorded which) from PBMCs. DNA for the CDR3: TGTGCCAGCAGCTTGAGTTCGGGGGCTCCCTACAATGAGCAGTTCTTC. Translating it yields CASSLSSGAPYNEQFF.